This TCR beta chain was sequenced for a study of CD8 T cells in Susac syndrome. The germline gives CDR1 DFQATT, CDR2 SNEGSKA (reference sequence). The CDR3 contains 18 residues. After removal of 0 bases from V and 7 bases from J, the junction contained 20 bases not matched to a gene. TEMRA cells were enriched by FACS, while CD8+ and CD4+ T cells were obtained through a negative isolation that was performed magnetically. RNA totalling about 0.45 to 1 ug underwent reverse transcription with random hexamers. TCRdb independently ran MiXCR on the immunoSEQ multiplex PCR reads; one entry per CDR3 protein. The sample holds about 50,000 distinct CDR3 sequences, around 93% seen once.

Sequencing was done on a sample of CD8+ T cells from PBMCs. The source is a human donor with multiple sclerosis. V and J are TRBV20-1 and TRBJ2-7; 8 positions agree with TRBD2. The CDR3 reads CSARDLTRRGDRVGEQYF. The CDR3 DNA follows: TGCAGTGCTAGAGATTTAACGCGGCGGGGGGACCGAGTGGGAGAGCAGTACTTC.